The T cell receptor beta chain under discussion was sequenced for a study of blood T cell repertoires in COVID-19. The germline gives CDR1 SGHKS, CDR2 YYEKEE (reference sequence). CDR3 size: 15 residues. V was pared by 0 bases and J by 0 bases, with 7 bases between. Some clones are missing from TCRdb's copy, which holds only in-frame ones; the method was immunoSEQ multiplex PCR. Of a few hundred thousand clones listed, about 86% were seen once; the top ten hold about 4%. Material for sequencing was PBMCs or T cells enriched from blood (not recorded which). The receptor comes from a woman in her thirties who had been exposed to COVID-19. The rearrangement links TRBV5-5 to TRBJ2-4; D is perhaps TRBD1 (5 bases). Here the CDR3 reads CASSLGTLAKNIQYF. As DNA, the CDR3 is TGTGCCAGCAGCTTGGGGACACTAGCCAAAAACATTCAGTACTTC.